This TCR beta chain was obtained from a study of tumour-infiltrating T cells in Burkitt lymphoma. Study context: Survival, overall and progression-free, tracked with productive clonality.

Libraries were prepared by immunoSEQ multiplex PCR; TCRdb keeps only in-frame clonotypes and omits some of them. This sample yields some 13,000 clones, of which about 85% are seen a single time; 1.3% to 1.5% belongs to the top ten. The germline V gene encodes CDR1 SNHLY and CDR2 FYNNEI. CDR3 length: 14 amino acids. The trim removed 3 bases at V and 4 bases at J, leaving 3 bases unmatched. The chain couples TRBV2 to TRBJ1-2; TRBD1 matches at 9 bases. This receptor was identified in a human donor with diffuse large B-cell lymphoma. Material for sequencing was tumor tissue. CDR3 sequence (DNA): TGTGCCAGCAGTGAGGGACAGGGCACCTATGGCTACACCTTC. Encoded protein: CASSEGQGTYGYTF.